The 23 T cell receptor beta chains listed next were all sequenced from one sample in a study of vaccination effects on CD4 cells after COVID-19 (dated by TCRdb to 2021 to 2024). Libraries came from the immunoSEQ multiplex PCR assay. This is the immuneACCESS table as TCRdb keeps it, with only in-frame sequences that have V and J called. A part of the clones is gone; compared with another copy, unresolved V genes explain less than half, and the rest is unexplained. For this sample there are about 20,000 clones; approximately 74% appear just once. The ten largest clones represent approximately 17% of the sample. The ViraFEST assay stimulated PBMC with viral peptide pools and then used TCR sequencing to identify antigen-specific CD4+ T cell clonotypes by expansion. After 10 to 11 days of culture, CD4+ T cells were isolated with the EasySep CD4+ T cell isolation kit. Convalescent patients had PCR-confirmed SARS-CoV-2 infection between March and December 2020, before Alpha, Beta and Delta variants emerged in the United States.

The antigens of these receptors remain unknown. Sequences were derived from CD4+ T cells from PBMCs cultured with SARS-CoV-2 spike peptides, sampled before COVID-19 vaccination. What the cell subset or site label conveys for this sample: SARS-CoV-2 spike overlapping peptide pool stimulation. These receptors all come from a human donor who had a prior SARS-CoV-2 infection.

This chain uses TRBV12-5 with TRBJ2-3; no clear D. Germline-derived CDR1 and CDR2 are LGHNT and FRNRAP. The CDR3 is made up of 14 amino acids. The germline V and J ends were trimmed by 1 base and 2 bases, with 7 bases remaining between them. Here the CDR3 DNA reads TGTGCTAGTGGTTTGGGCGGTTCCACAGATACGCAGTATTTT. The encoded protein is CASGLGGSTDTQYF.

The chain has TRBV4-2 and TRBJ2-3, with TRBD2 matching 13 bases. V lost 2 bases and J lost 7; bases outside the gene matches: 9. There are 17 residues in the CDR3. The germline gives CDR1 LGHNA, CDR2 YNFKEQ. In nucleotides, the CDR3 is TGTGCCAGCAGCCAATATAGGACTAGCGGGAGTACGAATACGCAGTATTTT. As protein: CASSQYRTSGSTNTQYF.

The J gene is TRBJ2-1, the V gene TRBV6-5, with TRBD2 as a possible D gene (6 bases). The CDR3 is 14 amino acids. V lost 6 bases, J lost 8 bases, and 17 bases lay in between. The germline V gene has CDR1 MNHEY and CDR2 SVGAGI. CDR3 region: CASRITSTGDEQFF. The CDR3 DNA is TGTGCCAGCAGGATAACTAGCACCGGGGATGAGCAGTTCTTC.

This clone was found a few times. The rearrangement links TRBV19 to TRBJ1-5, with a weak D call TRBD1 (5 bases). V lost 3 bases to trimming and J lost 7 bases, with 19 bases between them. CDR1 and CDR2 (germline): LNHDA, SQIVND (reference sequence). The CDR3 covers 16 residues. The CDR3 protein is CASSMSSSGAWQPQHF. The CDR3 region has the DNA TGTGCCAGTAGTATGTCGTCCAGTGGGGCATGGCAGCCCCAGCATTTT.

V and J are TRBV18 and TRBJ2-3, with no clear D. The CDR3 is 11 residues long. Germline-derived CDR1 and CDR2 are KGHSH and LQKENI. Trimming took off 3 bases at V and 2 bases at J, with 0 bases between the two ends. The CDR3 is CASSPTDTQYF. The CDR3 coding sequence is TGTGCCAGCTCACCCACAGATACGCAGTATTTT.

The chain combines TRBV9 with TRBJ2-7; weak D call: TRBD1 (6 bases). V lost 0 bases and J lost 0, with 13 bases in between. The germline gives CDR1 SGDLS, CDR2 YYNGEE. The CDR3 has 16 amino acids. The CDR3 reads CASSVDPGAFSYEQYF. Written as DNA, the CDR3 is TGTGCCAGCAGCGTAGATCCAGGGGCCTTCTCCTACGAGCAGTACTTC.

This clone was seen more than once but under ten times. The chain couples TRBV5-1 to TRBJ2-7; D ambiguous. V was shortened by 4 bases and J by 4 bases, with 15 bases between the two germline ends. Germline assignment: CDR1 SGHRS and CDR2 YFSETQ. This CDR3 is 14 amino acids long. Written as DNA, the CDR3 is TGCGCCAGCAGCGTACCGACGTCGAGTTACGAGCAGTACTTC. Its translation: CASSVPTSSYEQYF.

The chain couples TRBV9 to TRBJ2-1; D remains ambiguous. CDR1 SGDLS and CDR2 YYNGEE come from the germline V gene. The CDR3 is made up of 14 amino acids. Trimming took off 4 bases at V and 0 bases at J, with 8 bases between the two ends. CDR3: CASSPRSSYNEQFF. CDR3 bases: TGTGCCAGCAGCCCCCGGAGCTCCTACAATGAGCAGTTCTTC. Full variable domain (rest looked up from reference TRBV9 and TRBJ2-1): DSGVTQTPKHLITATGQRVTLRCSPRSGDLSVYWYQQSLDQGLQFLIQYYNGEERAKGNILERFSAQQFPDLHSELNLSSLELGDSALYFCASSPRSSYNEQFFGPGTRLTVL.

This chain joins TRBV10-3 and TRBJ2-3; D is undetermined. The CDR3 loop spans 14 amino acids. Trimming stripped 6 bases from V and 0 bases from J, with 10 bases between. Germline V gives CDR1 ENHRY, CDR2 SYGVKD. CDR3 nucleotides: TGTGCCATCAGGAGATCGGAGAGCACAGATACGCAGTATTTT. The encoded protein is CAIRRSESTDTQYF.

In this sample, this clone turned up a few times. The rearrangement links TRBV9 to TRBJ2-7; 14 bases fit TRBD2. This CDR3 contains 16 residues. Germline V gene lookup returns CDR1 SGDLS and CDR2 YYNGEE. V lost 4 bases to trimming and J lost 7 bases; unmatched junction nucleotides: 10. CDR3 coding DNA: TGTGCCAGCAGCCCCTTCGGACTAGCGGGAGGAGGAGAGCAGTACTTC. This translates into CASSPFGLAGGGEQYF.

The rearrangement uses TRBV6-1 and TRBJ1-2, with D perhaps matching TRBD1 (6 bases). Germline lookup yields CDR1 MNHNS and CDR2 SASEGT. This CDR3 is built from 14 residues. V lost 3 bases to trimming and J lost 3 bases, with 11 bases between them. The chain's CDR3 is CASSDRGPDYGYTF. CDR3 coding DNA: TGTGCCAGCAGTGACCGGGGGCCGGACTATGGCTACACCTTC.

In this sample, this clone turned up a few times. The chain combines TRBV19 with TRBJ1-4; TRBD1 is a possible D gene (5 bases). The CDR3 extends over 14 amino acids. V lost 10 bases to trimming and J lost 5 bases, with 17 bases between them. Germline V gene lookup returns CDR1 LNHDA and CDR2 SQIVND (reference sequence). DNA of the CDR3: TGTGCCACGGGGATCGGGACCCTAAATGAAAAACTGTTTTTT. Translating it yields CATGIGTLNEKLFF.

V usage is TRBV15 and J usage is TRBJ2-1; D uncertain. From germline, CDR1 is LNHNV and CDR2 YYDKDF (reference sequence). Trimming removed 0 bases at V and 9 bases at J, with 9 bases between. The CDR3 spans 13 residues. CDR3 sequence (DNA): TGTGCCACCAGCAGAGATCTACGTACTGAGCAGTTCTTC. This gives the protein CATSRDLRTEQFF. The variable domain in full, with the rest retrieved from reference TRBV15 and TRBJ2-1, is DAMVIQNPRYQVTQFGKPVTLSCSQTLNHNVMYWYQQKSSQAPKLLFHYYDKDFNNEADTPDNFQSRRPNTSFCFLDIRSPGLGDTAMYLCATSRDLRTEQFFGPGTRLTVL.

The chain carries TRBV6-6 and TRBJ1-1; TRBD1 is a possible D gene (5 bases). Germline CDR1 reads MNHNY; CDR2 reads SVGAGI (reference sequence). This CDR3 is 14 amino acids long. Trimming removed 8 bases at V and 7 bases at J, with 20 bases between. CDR3 DNA sequence: TGTGCCAGCCGTTCCGAGGGGACCTGGGATGAAGCTTTCTTT. As protein: CASRSEGTWDEAFF.

The chain employs TRBV5-1 and TRBJ1-5, with 10 nucleotides matching TRBD1. V lost 4 bases and J lost 8; bases outside the gene matches: 12. The CDR3 consists of 16 residues. Germline CDR1 SGHRS, CDR2 YFSETQ. The CDR3 DNA sequence: TGCGCCAGCAGCCTTTCCCGGGACAGGGGTAGGGAGCCCCAGCATTTT. Translation gives CASSLSRDRGREPQHF.

The V and J genes are TRBV10-3 and TRBJ2-2; weak D call: TRBD1 (5 bases). The V and J ends lost 3 bases and 7 bases respectively, with 9 bases between them. This CDR3 is 13 amino acids long. CDR1 and CDR2 (germline): ENHRY, SYGVKD. The CDR3 loop is CAISDVRDGELFF. The CDR3 DNA reads as TGTGCCATCAGTGACGTCAGGGACGGGGAGCTGTTTTTT.

CDR3 nucleotide sequence: TGTGCCACCCCTAGGGGGACAGGGGGCACTCAGCCCCAGCATTTT. Its translation: CATPRGTGGTQPQHF. The chain has TRBV27 and TRBJ1-5; 12 nucleotides agree with TRBD1. The CDR3 extends over 15 amino acids. Germline values: CDR1 MNHEY, CDR2 SMNVEV (reference sequence). V lost 10 bases and J lost 6; bases outside the gene matches: 10.

The chain carries TRBV27 and TRBJ2-7; D gene uncertain. The CDR3 has 14 residues. The germline V and J ends were trimmed by 4 bases and 2 bases, with 12 bases remaining between them. Germline CDR1 reads MNHEY; CDR2 reads SMNVEV (reference sequence). The CDR3 loop is CASSSTTDPYEQYF. The CDR3 nucleotides read TGTGCCAGCAGTTCCACGACGGACCCCTACGAGCAGTACTTC.

This clone was recorded once. The V call is TRBV18, the J call TRBJ2-1; 10 positions match TRBD2. Looked up from germline, CDR1 is KGHSH and CDR2 is LQKENI. This CDR3 comprises 15 residues. The V segment lost 3 bases and the J segment 6 bases; nucleotides outside the gene matches: 5. The CDR3 DNA reads TGTGCCAGCTCACCTCTAGCGGGAGTATCCAATGAGCAGTTCTTC. It translates to CASSPLAGVSNEQFF.

V and J are TRBV2 and TRBJ2-2, with 9 bases aligning to TRBD2. J gave up 2 bases and V 6 bases, and 7 bases lay outside the gene matches. CDR1 and CDR2 from the germline V gene are SNHLY and FYNNEI. This CDR3 region has 16 residues. This chain's CDR3 is CASSELAGRNTGELFF. CDR3 in DNA: TGTGCCAGCAGCGAGCTAGCGGGGCGAAACACCGGGGAGCTGTTTTTT.

The rearrangement uses TRBV6-5 and TRBJ1-2, with 7 positions matching TRBD1. The J segment lost 4 bases and the V segment lost 6 bases, leaving 11 bases of the junction unmatched. CDR3 size: 15 residues. Germline V lookup: CDR1 MNHEY, CDR2 SVGAGI. Written as DNA, the CDR3 is TGTGCCAGCAGATTAACGGGACAGCGACTCTATGGCTACACCTTC. The encoded protein is CASRLTGQRLYGYTF.

The CDR3 DNA sequence: TGTGCCAGCAGCCCGGCCGGGACGCAGGGGACCTACGAGCAGTACTTC. Translating gives CASSPAGTQGTYEQYF. The chain uses TRBV5-8 and TRBJ2-7, with D possibly TRBD1 on 6 matching bases. Trimming stripped 4 bases from V and 2 bases from J, with 19 bases between. From germline, CDR1 is SGHTS and CDR2 YDEGEE. The CDR3 is 16 residues long.

This clone was observed a few times. The chain joins TRBV5-6 to TRBJ2-5, with D perhaps matching TRBD2 (5 bases). Germline assignment: CDR1 SGHDT and CDR2 YYEEEE. The V and J ends lost 0 bases and 9 bases respectively, with 15 bases between them. This CDR3 has 14 residues. CDR3 nucleotides: TGTGCCAGCAGCTTGGTTTGGGCTAGCAGGCCCCAGTACTTC. Its protein is CASSLVWASRPQYF.